Listed below are T cell receptor beta chains from one sample, sequenced in a study of T cells after yellow fever vaccination. TCRdb re-called the 5' RACE reads through MiXCR, storing one row per CDR3 protein. The repertoire holds 400,000 or so distinct CDR3 sequences, with 6.2% as singletons. Here the sequenced sample was PBMCs, taken 5 days after the yellow fever booster vaccination. All receptors derive from a man in his thirties or forties who received the YFV17D yellow fever vaccine. The CDR3 runs from the conserved cysteine through the conserved F or W. A D gene is named only where the DNA matches it firmly. Clone size is given for some rows only: seen once, a few or many times, or a class if the clone is expanded.

>TRBV9|TRBJ2-7|TRBD2|few
CASSAPGTSIHEQYF
TGTGCCAGCAGCGCCCCCGGGACTAGCATTCACGAGCAGTACTTC
>TRBV7-2|TRBJ2-7|TRBD2|few
CASSLVVGLAAYEQYF
TGTGCCAGCAGCTTAGTGGTGGGACTAGCGGCCTACGAGCAGTACTTC
>TRBV10-3|TRBJ2-4|TRBD2|few
CAISDGTSGSSKNIQYF
TGTGCCATCAGTGATGGGACTAGCGGGAGTTCCAAAAACATTCAGTACTTC
>TRBV21-1|TRBJ2-7|-|-
CASSKGLAGASSYEQYF
TGTGCCAGCAGCAAGGGATTAGCGGGAGCAAGCTCCTACGAGCAGTACTTC
>TRBV7-2|TRBJ2-7|-|-
CASAGAGHEQYF
TGTGCCAGCGCAGGGGCCGGACACGAGCAGTACTTC
>TRBV20-1|TRBJ2-7|TRBD2|-
CSGGAPMSSYEQYF
TGCTCGGGGGGGGCTCCTATGAGCTCCTACGAGCAGTACTTC
>TRBV12-3/TRBV12-4|TRBJ2-1|TRBD1|-
CASSLNRGHEQFF
TGTGCCAGCAGTTTGAACAGGGGTCATGAGCAGTTCTTC
>TRBV20-1|TRBJ2-3|-|few
CSARTAAPDTQYF
TGCAGTGCTAGAACGGCGGCCCCAGATACGCAGTATTTT
>TRBV18|TRBJ2-1|-|many
CASSVNNEQFF
TGTGCCAGCTCAGTGAACAATGAGCAGTTCTTC
>TRBV20-1|TRBJ2-6|-|-
CSRRGGAGGANVLTF
TGCAGTCGTAGAGGGGGAGCGGGTGGGGCCAACGTCCTGACTTTC
>TRBV12-3/TRBV12-4|TRBJ2-1|TRBD2|many
CASSRLAGSYNEQFF
TGTGCCAGCAGTCGACTAGCGGGATCTTACAATGAGCAGTTCTTC
>TRBV7-2|TRBJ2-2|-|many
CASSLVQGIGELFF
TGTGCCAGCAGCTTAGTTCAGGGCATCGGGGAGCTGTTTTTT
>TRBV5-8|TRBJ2-5|-|many
CASSSGRQANQETQYF
TGTGCCAGCAGCTCTGGTAGACAGGCCAACCAAGAGACCCAGTACTTC
>TRBV18|TRBJ2-3|TRBD1|few
CASSGDRGQADTQYF
TGTGCCAGCTCCGGGGACAGGGGGCAAGCAGATACGCAGTATTTT
>TRBV20-1|TRBJ1-6|-|-
CSARGADRSYNSPLHF
TGCAGTGCTAGAGGGGCGGACCGGTCCTATAATTCACCCCTCCACTTT
>TRBV5-1|TRBJ2-1|-|many
CASSLDRSSYNEQFF
TGCGCCAGCAGCCTGGACCGCAGCTCCTACAATGAGCAGTTCTTC
>TRBV2|TRBJ2-3|-|many
CASSVGGGLTDTQYF
TGTGCCAGCAGTGTAGGAGGCGGATTAACAGATACGCAGTATTTT
>TRBV15|TRBJ1-4|-|few
CATFLTGRNEKLFF
TGTGCCACCTTCCTGACAGGCCGTAATGAAAAACTGTTTTTT
>TRBV7-9|TRBJ1-4|TRBD1|many
CASSSQGAFEKLFF
TGTGCCAGCAGCTCACAGGGGGCTTTTGAAAAACTGTTTTTT
>TRBV5-1|TRBJ1-6|TRBD1|-
CASSSTGTGYNSPLHF
TGCGCCAGCAGCTCCACCGGGACAGGCTATAATTCACCCCTCCACTTT
>TRBV5-1|TRBJ2-1|-|few
CASSLEARGFSEQFF
TGCGCCAGCAGCTTGGAAGCGCGTGGTTTCTCTGAGCAGTTCTTC
>TRBV3-1|TRBJ2-3|TRBD2|many
CASSRLAGGADTQYF
TGTGCCAGCAGCCGACTAGCGGGAGGGGCGGATACGCAGTATTTT
>TRBV6-2/TRBV6-3|TRBJ2-1|-|many
CASSYSGAREQFF
TGTGCCAGCAGTTACTCGGGGGCTCGTGAGCAGTTCTTC
>TRBV7-2|TRBJ2-1|TRBD1|-
CASSLAQGVYNEQFF
TGTGCCAGCAGCTTAGCACAGGGGGTCTACAATGAGCAGTTCTTC
>TRBV6-2/TRBV6-3|TRBJ2-3|TRBD1|few
CASSFSRPGQVPDTQYF
TGTGCCAGCAGTTTCTCACGCCCGGGACAGGTCCCAGATACGCAGTATTTT
>TRBV7-9|TRBJ1-4|-|few
CASSVQGNEKLFF
TGTGCCAGCAGCGTACAGGGAAATGAAAAACTGTTTTTT
>TRBV7-2|TRBJ2-1|-|many
CASSLRGVDEQFF
TGTGCCAGCAGCTTAAGGGGCGTCGATGAGCAGTTCTTC
>TRBV4-3|TRBJ2-1|TRBD2|-
CASSRGAGVTNEQFF
TGCGCCAGCAGCCGTGGAGCGGGAGTAACGAATGAGCAGTTCTTC
>TRBV18|TRBJ2-1|TRBD2|many
CASSPHDEREIPYNEQFF
TGTGCCAGCTCACCACACGATGAGCGGGAGATACCCTACAATGAGCAGTTCTTC
>TRBV20-1|TRBJ2-4|TRBD2|many
CSAGPPGGAAKNIQYF
TGCAGTGCTGGACCTCCGGGAGGCGCAGCCAAAAACATTCAGTACTTC
>TRBV19|TRBJ1-5|-|-
CASSIEGRGNQPQHF
TGTGCCAGTAGTATCGAGGGACGGGGCAATCAGCCCCAGCATTTT
>TRBV5-1|TRBJ1-4|-|-
CASSLAVTATEKLFF
TGCGCCAGCAGCTTGGCAGTGACAGCTACGGAAAAACTGTTTTTT
>TRBV5-5|TRBJ2-5|TRBD2|few
CASSLEGLAGPQETQYF
TGTGCCAGCAGCTTGGAGGGACTAGCGGGGCCGCAAGAGACCCAGTACTTC
>TRBV7-2|TRBJ2-2|TRBD2|-
CASSLVAGPFTGELFF
TGTGCCAGCAGCCTCGTAGCGGGACCATTCACCGGGGAGCTGTTTTTT
>TRBV20-1|TRBJ2-3|TRBD2|-
CSAETSGRRTDTQYF
TGCAGTGCAGAGACTAGCGGGAGGAGGACAGATACGCAGTATTTT
>TRBV7-9|TRBJ1-5|TRBD1|many
CASSLEGADQPQHF
TGTGCCAGCAGCTTAGAGGGGGCAGATCAGCCCCAGCATTTT
>TRBV6-1|TRBJ2-3|TRBD2|many
CASSQFPGGRAGTDTQYF
TGTGCCAGCAGTCAGTTCCCTGGCGGGAGGGCCGGCACAGATACGCAGTATTTT
>TRBV5-1|TRBJ2-1|TRBD2|many
CASSLARLAGADEQFF
TGCGCCAGCAGCTTGGCCCGACTAGCGGGAGCAGATGAGCAGTTCTTC
>TRBV10-2|TRBJ2-2|-|many
CASSDGPRVGELFF
TGCGCCAGCAGCGACGGGCCCCGCGTCGGGGAGCTGTTTTTT
>TRBV20-1|TRBJ2-7|-|few
CSARLTGPSYEQYF
TGCAGTGCTAGACTGACAGGCCCCAGCTACGAGCAGTACTTC
>TRBV6-5|TRBJ1-5|TRBD1|-
CASSWGQGSSNQPQHF
TGTGCCAGCAGTTGGGGACAGGGGAGTAGCAATCAGCCCCAGCATTTT
>TRBV7-2|TRBJ2-5|-|many
CASSLNPGGQGTQYF
TGTGCCAGCAGCTTAAACCCGGGGGGCCAAGGGACCCAGTACTTC
>TRBV12-3/TRBV12-4|TRBJ2-1|TRBD2|-
CASRSSGKGIGNEQFF
TGTGCCAGCAGGTCGAGCGGGAAGGGTATTGGCAATGAGCAGTTCTTC
>TRBV9|TRBJ2-1|TRBD2|-
CASSVARTSGYNEQFF
TGTGCCAGCAGCGTGGCGAGGACTAGCGGTTACAATGAGCAGTTCTTC
>TRBV20-1|TRBJ1-2|TRBD1|-
CSARVDLVGQGVYGYTF
TGCAGTGCTAGAGTCGATCTTGTGGGACAGGGCGTCTATGGCTACACCTTC
>TRBV2|TRBJ2-4|-|-
CASSHDASYGNIQYF
TGTGCCAGCAGCCACGATGCTAGCTACGGAAACATTCAGTACTTC
>TRBV20-1|TRBJ2-3|TRBD2|-
CSARAGSGSLDTQYF
TGCAGTGCTAGGGCGGGCAGCGGGAGCTTAGATACGCAGTATTTT
>TRBV10-3|TRBJ2-7|TRBD1|many
CAISDSGDRGRYEQYF
TGTGCCATCAGTGATAGTGGGGACAGGGGGAGATACGAGCAGTACTTC
>TRBV20-1|TRBJ2-1|-|-
CSAAITGYNEQFF
TGCAGTGCAGCCATTACGGGGTACAATGAGCAGTTCTTC
>TRBV19|TRBJ1-1|-|-
CASSMTFEAFF
TGTGCCAGTAGTATGACTTTTGAAGCTTTCTTT
>TRBV7-2|TRBJ2-3|TRBD2|few
CASSSRLAGGGHTQYF
TGTGCCAGCAGCTCGAGACTAGCGGGAGGGGGTCATACGCAGTATTTT
>TRBV4-1|TRBJ2-5|TRBD2|many
CASSGLAGADETQYF
TGCGCCAGCAGCGGACTAGCGGGAGCAGATGAGACCCAGTACTTC
>TRBV30|TRBJ2-7|-|few
CAWSVGLPSYEQYF
TGTGCCTGGAGTGTAGGGCTCCCTAGCTACGAGCAGTACTTC
>TRBV18|TRBJ2-1|-|-
CASSPWDDEQFF
TGTGCCAGCTCACCCTGGGATGATGAGCAGTTCTTC
>TRBV7-9|TRBJ1-4|-|many
CASSQQGTNEKLFF
TGTGCCAGCAGCCAACAGGGAACTAATGAAAAACTGTTTTTT